This T cell receptor beta chain is from a study of blood T cell repertoires in COVID-19. Study-level information: COVID-19 samples from acute and convalescent phases originated in the United States, Italy and Spain.

Assay: immunoSEQ multiplex PCR; the TCRdb copy retains only in-frame clones and omits some. The sample has about 160,000 clones; approximately 91% are singletons. CDR3 length equals 17 residues. V was pared by 6 bases and J by 7 bases, with 25 bases between. The germline V gene encodes CDR1 SGHKS and CDR2 YYEKEE (reference sequence). The TCR sequence derives from a man younger than 30 with acute or convalescent COVID-19. Sequences were obtained from peripheral blood. The rearrangement links TRBV5-5 to TRBJ1-4; D might be TRBD1 (6 bases). CDR3 nucleotides: TGTGCCAGCACCCAACGATGGGGGCAGGGCTTCAGTGAAAAACTGTTTTTT. Its translation is CASTQRWGQGFSEKLFF.